This is a list of T cell receptor beta chains from one sample in a study of CD8+ T cells in alopecia areata. Some clones are missing from TCRdb's copy, which holds only in-frame ones; the method was immunoSEQ multiplex PCR. This table holds 100,000 to 150,000 clones, around 60% found once. This material consisted of CD4+ T cells sorted from blood, taken at week 0. These TCRs come from a human donor with alopecia areata. Both conserved end residues are part of each CDR3. A D gene is named only where the DNA matches it firmly. Clone size is stated in some rows and not others, as once, few, many or a class when expanded.

clone size: -
J gene: TRBJ1-2
D gene: -
V gene: TRBV19
CDR3 DNA: TGTGCCAGTAGTATCACATTTAACTATGGCTACACCTTC
CDR3 protein: CASSITFNYGYTF

clone size: -
J gene: TRBJ2-5
D gene: -
V gene: TRBV27
CDR3 DNA: TGTGCCAGCAGCCTGTGGGGGGCGGAGACCCAGTACTTC
CDR3 protein: CASSLWGAETQYF

clone size: -
J gene: TRBJ1-5
D gene: -
V gene: TRBV2
CDR3 DNA: TGTGCCAGCAAGGGGGGCGCGGGTCAGCCCCAGCATTTT
CDR3 protein: CASKGGAGQPQHF

clone size: -
J gene: TRBJ1-2
D gene: -
V gene: TRBV7-2
CDR3 DNA: TGTGCCAGCAGCTTAAGGGGATTCTATGGCTACACCTTC
CDR3 protein: CASSLRGFYGYTF

clone size: -
J gene: TRBJ1-1
D gene: -
V gene: TRBV10-3
CDR3 DNA: TGTGCCATCAGTGAGGGACCGGTGAACACTGAAGCTTTCTTT
CDR3 protein: CAISEGPVNTEAFF

clone size: -
J gene: TRBJ2-7
D gene: TRBD2
V gene: TRBV28
CDR3 DNA: TGTGCCAGCAAGCCTAGCGGGAGATCGGGCTACGAGCAGTACTTC
CDR3 protein: CASKPSGRSGYEQYF

clone size: few
J gene: TRBJ2-3
D gene: TRBD2
V gene: TRBV7-2
CDR3 DNA: TGTGCCAGCAGCTTAGTAGCGGGAGCTGGTTCAGATACGCAGTATTTT
CDR3 protein: CASSLVAGAGSDTQYF

clone size: once
J gene: TRBJ2-3
D gene: TRBD2
V gene: TRBV5-1
CDR3 DNA: TGCGCCAGCAGCTGGACTAGATACACAGATACGCAGTATTTT
CDR3 protein: CASSWTRYTDTQYF

clone size: few
J gene: TRBJ2-3
D gene: TRBD2
V gene: TRBV7-9
CDR3 DNA: TGTGCCAGCAGCACGGGACTAGCGGAAACAGATACGCAGTATTTT
CDR3 protein: CASSTGLAETDTQYF

clone size: -
J gene: TRBJ1-1
D gene: TRBD1
V gene: TRBV5-6
CDR3 DNA: TGTGCCAGCAGGCCGGGACAGGGCATGAACACTGAAGCTTTCTTT
CDR3 protein: CASRPGQGMNTEAFF

clone size: -
J gene: TRBJ2-6
D gene: -
V gene: TRBV19
CDR3 DNA: TGTGCCTCAGTAAGGAGGGCGGGCGGCTCTGGGGCCAACGTCCTGACTTTC
CDR3 protein: CASVRRAGGSGANVLTF

clone size: -
J gene: TRBJ2-3
D gene: TRBD2
V gene: TRBV7-2
CDR3 DNA: TGTGCCAAGGGGTCGGTAGCGGGAATAACAGATACGCAGTATTTT
CDR3 protein: CAKGSVAGITDTQYF

clone size: -
J gene: TRBJ1-2
D gene: -
V gene: TRBV2
CDR3 DNA: TGTGCCAGCAGGGACATGGGCTATGGCTACACCTTC
CDR3 protein: CASRDMGYGYTF

clone size: -
J gene: TRBJ2-2
D gene: -
V gene: TRBV7-2
CDR3 DNA: TGTGCCAGCAGCTCCCCCGGACTTGTCGTAGGGGAGCTGTTTTTT
CDR3 protein: CASSSPGLVVGELFF

clone size: -
J gene: TRBJ1-5
D gene: -
V gene: TRBV18
CDR3 DNA: TGTGCCAGCTCACCCTCTTCATGGGGGTACGGTCAGCCCCAGCATTTT
CDR3 protein: CASSPSSWGYGQPQHF

clone size: few
J gene: TRBJ1-1
D gene: -
V gene: TRBV7-2
CDR3 DNA: TGTGCCAGCAGCTTATACAGTCGGGACACTGAAGCTTTCTTT
CDR3 protein: CASSLYSRDTEAFF

clone size: few
J gene: TRBJ1-5
D gene: TRBD1
V gene: TRBV7-9
CDR3 DNA: TGTGCCAGCAGCGGTCAGGGGGATCAGCCCCAGCATTTT
CDR3 protein: CASSGQGDQPQHF

clone size: -
J gene: TRBJ2-2
D gene: -
V gene: TRBV7-9
CDR3 DNA: TGTGCCAGCAGCTTAGTAGACACCGGGGAGCTGTTTTTT
CDR3 protein: CASSLVDTGELFF

clone size: once
J gene: TRBJ2-7
D gene: TRBD1
V gene: TRBV5-1
CDR3 DNA: TGCGCCAGCGGGGGAACAGGGGACGAGCAGTACTTC
CDR3 protein: CASGGTGDEQYF

clone size: -
J gene: TRBJ1-2
D gene: -
V gene: TRBV7-9
CDR3 DNA: TGTGCCAGCAGCTTAGAGAGAGGACTCGGCTATGGCTACACCTTC
CDR3 protein: CASSLERGLGYGYTF